This T cell receptor beta chain comes out of a study of blood T cell repertoires in COVID-19. Turning to the study itself: COVID-19 samples, acute and convalescent, were from the United States, Italy and Spain.

Germline V gives CDR1 SGHDT, CDR2 YYEEEE. Between the trimmed V and J ends, which lost 2 bases and 0 bases, there was a span of 6 bases. CDR3 length: 13 residues. TCRdb's copy holds only in-frame clones and misses some; the assay was immunoSEQ multiplex PCR. In the table there are more than 200,000 clones, 82% of which are singletons. Specimen: peripheral blood. The source of this sequence is a woman older than 75 with active or convalescent COVID-19. The chain recombines TRBV5-6 with TRBJ2-7; D uncertain. The CDR3 DNA is TGTGCCAGCAGCTTTCCTTTCTCCTACGAGCAGTACTTC. It codes for CASSFPFSYEQYF.